The next 29 T cell receptor beta chains were all read from a single sample in a study of response to subunit inactivated influenza vaccine. TCRdb reprocessed the RT-PCR reads with MiXCR, giving one entry per CDR3 protein. The sample includes fewer than 650,000 distinct CDR3 sequences, about an eighth seen only once; the top ten take about 12%. The input for sequencing was PBMCs from blood, taken around seven weeks after vaccination. The receptors stem from a man between 50 and 59 years old who received an inactivated influenza vaccine.

This clonotype was recorded a few times. The rearrangement joins TRBV7-9 to TRBJ1-2; D ambiguous. The germline V gene has CDR1 SEHNR and CDR2 FQNEAQ (reference sequence). Trimming took 5 bases from V and 2 from J, leaving 9 bases between them. The CDR3 runs 13 residues. The CDR3 sequence: CASSKDGNYGYTF. The CDR3 region has the DNA TGTGCCAGCAGCAAGGACGGGAACTATGGCTACACCTTC.

A few counts support this clonotype. V usage is TRBV20-1 and J usage is TRBJ2-3; D gene uncertain. The CDR3 has 16 residues. Germline loops: CDR1 DFQATT, CDR2 SNEGSKA (reference sequence). Between the trimmed V and J ends, which lost 3 bases and 1 base, there was a span of 17 bases. The CDR3 nucleotides are TGCAGTGCTAGGGGCCGTGGTCTATTCCGCACAGATACGCAGTATTTT. Protein product: CSARGRGLFRTDTQYF.

This clonotype was seen only a few times. J is TRBJ2-5 and V is TRBV3-1, with 9 bases matching TRBD1. This CDR3 has 15 residues. Germline CDR1 LGHDT, CDR2 YNNKEL (reference sequence). V shed 2 bases and J 2 bases; nucleotides not matched to a gene: 3. CDR3 in DNA: TGTGCCAGCAGCCAATTGGGACAGGGACAAGAGACCCAGTACTTC. Encoded protein: CASSQLGQGQETQYF.

The chain uses TRBV10-3 and TRBJ2-4; D call uncertain. The CDR3 is 11 residues long. Germline CDR1 and CDR2: ENHRY and SYGVKD. V was clipped by 4 bases and J by 7 bases, with 5 bases between them. CDR3 bases: TGTGCCATCAGTGTGGGTAACATTCAGTACTTC. Protein: CAISVGNIQYF.

This sequence joins TRBV29-1 and TRBJ2-1, with 11 nucleotides matching TRBD2. CDR1 and CDR2 (germline): SQVTM, ANQGSEA. The CDR3 totals 14 residues. The V segment lost 7 bases and the J segment 4 bases; nucleotides outside the gene matches: 6. Written as DNA, the CDR3 is TGCAGCGCTCGACTAGCGGGACTATACAATGAGCAGTTCTTC. As protein: CSARLAGLYNEQFF.

This clonotype was seen only a few times. The CDR3 is CASSQVGQYTGELFF. In DNA form, the CDR3 reads TGTGCCAGCAGCCAAGTGGGACAGTACACCGGGGAGCTGTTTTTT. The chain combines TRBV3-1 with TRBJ2-2; TRBD1 matches 7 bases. The ends lost 1 base at V and 3 bases at J; junction bases unmatched: 2. CDR3 length: 15 amino acids. The germline V gene encodes CDR1 LGHDT and CDR2 YNNKEL (reference sequence).

This rearrangement joins TRBV20-1 to TRBJ2-7; the match to TRBD2 covers 7 bases. Germline V gives CDR1 DFQATT, CDR2 SNEGSKA (reference sequence). V shed 4 bases and J 4 bases; nucleotides not matched to a gene: 13. This CDR3 region has 15 residues. The CDR3 loop reads CSATGGTFMVYEQYF. CDR3 DNA sequence: TGCAGTGCTACCGGGGGGACCTTCATGGTGTACGAGCAGTACTTC.

This sequence joins TRBV19 and TRBJ2-7; 7 positions agree with TRBD1. CDR3 size: 14 residues. V was pared by 5 bases and J by 7 bases, with 11 bases of the junction left unmatched. CDR1 LNHDA and CDR2 SQIVND come from the germline V gene (reference sequence). In DNA form, the CDR3 reads TGTGCCAGTAGTCGTACAGGGGCCTCGGGGGAGCAGTACTTC. The encoded protein is CASSRTGASGEQYF.

CDR3 bases: TGTGCCAGCAGCATGGACCCGGGGGCCGATTCACCCCTCCACTTT. This translates into CASSMDPGADSPLHF. This rearrangement joins TRBV9 to TRBJ1-6; maybe TRBD1 (6 bases). Trimming took off 4 bases at V and 8 bases at J, with 16 bases between the two ends. The CDR3 covers 15 residues. Germline loops: CDR1 SGDLS, CDR2 YYNGEE.

This clonotype was observed a few times. V is TRBV6-5 and J is TRBJ2-7; tentatively, D is TRBD1 (6 bases). V lost 2 bases and J lost 2, with 16 bases in between. Germline V gene sequence: CDR1 MNHEY, CDR2 SVGAGI. The CDR3 spans 16 residues. DNA of the CDR3: TGTGCCAGCAGTTACACCTGGCAGGGGACAACCTACGAGCAGTACTTC. Its translation is CASSYTWQGTTYEQYF.

This chain links TRBV11-2 with TRBJ2-7; 12 bases agree with TRBD2. J gave up 6 bases and V 8 bases, and 8 bases lay outside the gene matches. Germline CDR1 is SGHAT and CDR2 is FQNNGV. The CDR3 has 14 amino acids. The CDR3 DNA follows: TGTGCCAGCGGACACAGGGGACTAGCGGGCGAGCAGTACTTC. This gives the protein CASGHRGLAGEQYF.

Ten or more counts support this clonotype. CDR3 sequence reads: CASSPGAEPWNTEAFF. In nucleotides, the CDR3 is TGTGCCAGCAGCCCAGGGGCCGAACCATGGAACACTGAAGCTTTCTTT. This chain connects TRBV11-2 to TRBJ1-1, with D perhaps matching TRBD1 (6 bases). The germline gives CDR1 SGHAT, CDR2 FQNNGV. Trimming shortened V by 5 bases and J by 1 base, and 17 bases separated the two germline ends. The CDR3 runs to 16 residues. Complete variable domain (other parts from reference TRBV11-2 and TRBJ1-1): EAGVAQSPRYKIIEKRQSVAFWCNPISGHATLYWYQQILGQGPKLLIQFQNNGVVDDSQLPKDRFSAERLKGVDSTLKIQPAKLEDSAVYLCASSPGAEPWNTEAFFGQGTRLTVV.

This clonotype appeared a few times. J is TRBJ1-2 and V is TRBV7-2; D not resolved. V dropped 0 bases and J dropped 0 bases, with 8 bases sitting between them. This CDR3 region has 15 residues. Germline assignment: CDR1 SGHTA and CDR2 FQGNSA. CDR3 amino acids: CASSLAALTNYGYTF. As DNA, the CDR3 is TGTGCCAGCAGCTTAGCGGCCCTAACTAACTATGGCTACACCTTC.

V is TRBV5-1 and J is TRBJ2-6; TRBD1 matches 7 bases. Germline V gives CDR1 SGHRS, CDR2 YFSETQ. This CDR3 spans 17 amino acids. V lost 3 bases, J lost 0 bases, and 6 bases stayed unmatched. CDR3: CASSSGTALSGANVLTF. CDR3 bases: TGCGCCAGCAGCTCGGGGACAGCTCTCTCTGGGGCCAACGTCCTGACTTTC. Variable domain in full (rest from reference TRBV5-1 and TRBJ2-6): KAGVTQTPRYLIKTRGQQVTLSCSPISGHRSVSWYQQTPGQGLQFLFEYFSETQRNKGNFPGRFSGRQFSNSRSEMNVSTLELGDSALYLCASSSGTALSGANVLTFGAGSRLTVL.

A note on this clonotype: The CDR3 does not end in the conserved phenylalanine or tryptophan, so this is likely a read error. The V call is TRBV10-2, the J call TRBJ2-4; 9 bases align to TRBD2. V lost 8 bases to trimming and J lost 9 bases; unmatched junction nucleotides: 14. Germline V CDR1 and CDR2: WSHSY, SAAADI. The CDR3 spans 15 residues. The CDR3 protein is CASWGLAGERGIQYL. The DNA of the CDR3 is TGCGCCAGCTGGGGACTAGCCGGGGAGAGGGGCATTCAGTACCTC.

This chain joins TRBV29-1 and TRBJ2-6, with a weak D call TRBD2 (7 bases). The CDR3 is 15 amino acids. V gave up 0 bases and J gave up 4 bases, with 10 bases separating them. Germline V gene sequence: CDR1 SQVTM, CDR2 ANQGSEA. CDR3 bases: TGCAGCGTTGAAGAGGGGGGGCCAGGGGCCAACGTCCTGACTTTC. Its protein is CSVEEGGPGANVLTF.

This clonotype was picked up a small number of times. The CDR3 loop is CASSYTLQVNYGYTF. DNA of the CDR3: TGTGCCAGCAGTTACACTTTACAGGTGAACTATGGCTACACCTTC. The chain has TRBV6-5 and TRBJ1-2; D might be TRBD1 (5 bases). This CDR3 has 15 residues. CDR1 and CDR2 from the germline V gene are MNHEY and SVGAGI. V lost 2 bases to trimming and J lost 2 bases, with 12 bases between them.

This clonotype was seen ten or more times. This chain joins TRBV7-2 and TRBJ2-7; the match to TRBD1 covers 12 bases. Germline CDR1 and CDR2: SGHTA and FQGNSA. The V and J ends lost 6 bases and 3 bases, in that order; junction bases with no gene match: 3. The CDR3 has 14 amino acids. The CDR3, as DNA: TGTGCCAGCAGGGGGACAGGGGGCAGCTACGAGCAGTACTTC. Translation: CASRGTGGSYEQYF. The full variable domain, its missing parts supplied by reference TRBV7-2 and TRBJ2-7, is GAGVSQSPSNKVTEKGKDVELRCDPISGHTALYWYRQSLGQGLEFLIYFQGNSAPDKSGLPSDRFSAERTGGSVSTLTIQRTQQEDSAVYLCASRGTGGSYEQYFGPGTRLTVT.

The chain uses TRBV10-3 and TRBJ2-1; D uncertain. The CDR3 consists of 16 residues. Germline lookup yields CDR1 ENHRY and CDR2 SYGVKD. V was trimmed by 0 bases and J by 8 bases, leaving 17 bases between them. CDR3 DNA sequence: TGTGCCATCAGTGAGTCGAAGGGAACAGCGATCCATGAGCAGTTCTTC. Its translation is CAISESKGTAIHEQFF.

The chain employs TRBV28 and TRBJ2-1; D is uncertain. Between the trimmed V and J ends, which lost 3 bases and 3 bases, there was a span of 15 bases. The CDR3 extends over 16 amino acids. Looked up from germline, CDR1 is MDHEN and CDR2 is SYDVKM. CDR3 DNA: TGTGCCAGCAGTTTGGGCCGATCTTACGTCTACAATGAGCAGTTCTTC. Protein sequence: CASSLGRSYVYNEQFF.

The rearrangement links TRBV12-3 or TRBV12-4 to TRBJ1-1, with a possible D match to TRBD1 (6 bases). There are 15 residues in the CDR3. Trimming pared 6 bases from V and 3 bases from J, leaving 17 bases between. The chain's CDR3 is CASSQTGRMHTEAFF. DNA for the CDR3: TGTGCCAGCAGCCAAACAGGGAGGATGCACACTGAAGCTTTCTTT.

The rearrangement uses TRBV20-1 and TRBJ2-1; D call uncertain. The ends were cut back, 3 bases at V and 4 bases at J, with 10 bases in the middle. The CDR3 covers 13 residues. The germline V gene encodes CDR1 DFQATT and CDR2 SNEGSKA (reference sequence). The CDR3 bases are TGCAGTGCTAGGAGCCCGGATTACAATGAGCAGTTCTTC. It encodes CSARSPDYNEQFF.

The table lists this clonotype with many counts. CDR3 region: CASSQERGLGNQPQHF. The CDR3 region has the DNA TGTGCCAGCAGCCAGGAAAGGGGTTTGGGCAATCAGCCCCAGCATTTT. The V and J genes are TRBV4-2 and TRBJ1-5, with a possible D match to TRBD1 (5 bases). The V gene's germline CDR1 is LGHNA and CDR2 YNFKEQ. Trimming stripped 3 bases from V and 2 bases from J, with 14 bases between. CDR3 length equals 16 residues.

This clonotype was seen a few times. The CDR3 DNA reads as TGTGCCAGCAGCGTTACTAGCGGGAGATATGAGCAGTTCTTC. This encodes CASSVTSGRYEQFF. The J gene is TRBJ2-1, the V gene TRBV7-3; TRBD2 matches at 11 bases. V dropped 5 bases and J dropped 8; count of bases not matched to a gene: 5. The CDR3 has 14 residues. The germline CDR1 and CDR2 sequences are SGHTA and FQGTGA.

This clonotype was detected a few times. J is TRBJ1-4 and V is TRBV5-1; weak D call: TRBD1 (6 bases). In germline, CDR1 is SGHRS, CDR2 YFSETQ. The CDR3 covers 14 residues. Trimming took off 3 bases at V and 6 bases at J, with 12 bases between the two ends. The chain's CDR3 is CASSYRGPDEKLFF. CDR3 nucleotides: TGCGCCAGCAGCTACCGGGGGCCGGATGAAAAACTGTTTTTT.

This clonotype was seen at least ten times. The chain is built from TRBV7-2 and TRBJ2-3, with TRBD2 matching over 7 bases. Germline V gene lookup returns CDR1 SGHTA and CDR2 FQGNSA. V lost 6 bases to trimming and J lost 0 bases; unmatched junction nucleotides: 9. The CDR3 has 16 residues. CDR3 in amino acids: CASRRELAQSTDTQYF. CDR3 nucleotides: TGTGCCAGCAGGCGTGAACTAGCGCAAAGCACAGATACGCAGTATTTT.

The rearrangement joins TRBV24-1 to TRBJ1-2, with 9 bases identical to TRBD1. Unmatched junction bases numbered 7, after V lost 2 bases and J lost 7 bases. CDR1 and CDR2 from the germline V gene are KGHDR and SFDVKD. The CDR3 has 15 residues. Here the CDR3 DNA reads TGTGCCACCAGTGATTCGACGGACAGGGGAGGTGGCTACACCTTC. Residues: CATSDSTDRGGGYTF.

The V gene is TRBV4-1, the J gene TRBJ2-7; tentatively, D is TRBD2 (6 bases). V lost 1 base and J 5 bases, leaving 15 bases between the germline ends. The CDR3 has 15 amino acids. Germline values: CDR1 MGHRA, CDR2 YSYEKL. The CDR3, as DNA: TGCGCCAGCAGCCAAGGGTCTCCGGGAGTCCACGAGCAGTACTTC. It codes for CASSQGSPGVHEQYF.

This clonotype appeared a few times. This chain joins TRBV7-2 and TRBJ1-1, with a possible D match to TRBD1 (6 bases). CDR3 length equals 16 residues. Between the trimmed V and J ends, which lost 2 bases and 0 bases, there was a span of 13 bases. Per the germline V gene, CDR1 is SGHTA and CDR2 is FQGNSA. In DNA form, the CDR3 reads TGTGCCAGCAGCTTATTTGGAGGGACACTGAACACTGAAGCTTTCTTT. Its translation is CASSLFGGTLNTEAFF.